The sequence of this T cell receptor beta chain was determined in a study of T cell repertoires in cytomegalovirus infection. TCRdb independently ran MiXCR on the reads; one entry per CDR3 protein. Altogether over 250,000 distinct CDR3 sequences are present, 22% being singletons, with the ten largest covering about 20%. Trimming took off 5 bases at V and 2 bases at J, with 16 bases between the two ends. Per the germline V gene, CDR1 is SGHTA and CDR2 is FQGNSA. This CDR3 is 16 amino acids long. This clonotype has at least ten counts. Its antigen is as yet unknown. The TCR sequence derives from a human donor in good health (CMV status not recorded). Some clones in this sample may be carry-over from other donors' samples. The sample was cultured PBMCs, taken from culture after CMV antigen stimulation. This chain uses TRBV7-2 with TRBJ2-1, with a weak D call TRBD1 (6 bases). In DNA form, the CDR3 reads TGTGCCAGCAGCGGAGCCGGGACACTCACCTACAATGAGCAGTTCTTC. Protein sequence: CASSGAGTLTYNEQFF.